The 5 T cell receptor beta chains presented below share a single source sample, sequenced in a study of blood T cell repertoires in COVID-19. Sequencing used immunoSEQ multiplex PCR; TCRdb keeps in-frame clones, though not all of them. The data contain 150,000 to 200,000 clones, approximately 81% of them seen just once; the ten biggest clones take up 0.8% to 1.2%. Sequencing was performed on peripheral blood. All receptors come from a man aged 40-49 years with acute or convalescent COVID-19.

The genes are TRBV6-5 and TRBJ2-5; 9 bases fit TRBD2. This CDR3 has 15 residues. Germline CDR1 MNHEY, CDR2 SVGAGI. V dropped 4 bases and J dropped 4; count of bases not matched to a gene: 7. CDR3 sequence: CASSSGRGGRETQYF. The CDR3 bases are TGTGCCAGCAGTTCGGGGCGGGGGGGCCGAGAGACCCAGTACTTC.

The chain carries TRBV7-8 and TRBJ2-2; 7 positions agree with TRBD1. CDR1 is SGHVS, CDR2 FQNEAQ, per germline. CDR3 size: 16 residues. Germline trimming cut 5 bases from V and 0 bases from J; bases unmatched to any gene: 6. The CDR3 is CASSHLQGANTGELFF. The CDR3 region has the DNA TGTGCCAGCAGCCATCTCCAGGGGGCGAACACCGGGGAGCTGTTTTTT.

This rearrangement joins TRBV28 to TRBJ1-4; D perhaps matches TRBD1 (6 bases). Per the germline V gene, CDR1 is MDHEN and CDR2 is SYDVKM. There are 14 residues in the CDR3. V was clipped by 8 bases and J by 6 bases, with 16 bases between them. CDR3 nucleotide sequence: TGTGCCAGCCGATGGCACAGGGACGATGAAAAACTGTTTTTT. Protein sequence: CASRWHRDDEKLFF.

This clone appeared once. The V call is TRBV30, the J call TRBJ2-7; D perhaps matches TRBD1 (6 bases). CDR3 length equals 14 residues. Per germline, CDR1 GTSNPN and CDR2 SVGIG (reference sequence). Trimming took 1 base from V and 5 from J, leaving 15 bases between them. The CDR3 region has the DNA TGTGCCTGGAGTGGGAGACAGGAGTGGAACGAGCAGTACTTC. It specifies CAWSGRQEWNEQYF.

The chain has TRBV6-5 and TRBJ2-1; D gene uncertain. The ends were cut back, 5 bases at V and 0 bases at J, with 11 bases in the middle. CDR1 is MNHEY, CDR2 SVGAGI, per germline. The CDR3 length is 15 residues. CDR3 DNA sequence: TGTGCCAGCAGTCGCAGCGATAGCTCCTACAATGAGCAGTTCTTC. Translating gives CASSRSDSSYNEQFF.